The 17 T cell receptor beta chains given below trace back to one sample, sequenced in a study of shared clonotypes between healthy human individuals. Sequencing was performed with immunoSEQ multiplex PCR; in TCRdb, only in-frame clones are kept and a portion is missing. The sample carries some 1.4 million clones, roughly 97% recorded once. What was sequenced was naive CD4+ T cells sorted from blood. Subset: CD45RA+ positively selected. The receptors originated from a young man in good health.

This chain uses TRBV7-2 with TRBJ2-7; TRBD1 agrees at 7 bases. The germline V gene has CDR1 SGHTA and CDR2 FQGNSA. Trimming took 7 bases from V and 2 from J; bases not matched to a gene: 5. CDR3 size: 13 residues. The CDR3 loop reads CASTLGQTYEQYF. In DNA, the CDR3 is TGTGCCAGCACCTTGGGACAGACCTACGAGCAGTACTTC.

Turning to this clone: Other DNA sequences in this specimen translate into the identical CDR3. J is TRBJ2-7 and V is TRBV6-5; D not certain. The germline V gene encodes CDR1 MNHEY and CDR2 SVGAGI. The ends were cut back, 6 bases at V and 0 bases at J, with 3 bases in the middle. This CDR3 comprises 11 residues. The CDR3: CASRSSYEQYF. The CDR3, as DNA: TGTGCCAGCAGGAGCTCCTACGAGCAGTACTTC.

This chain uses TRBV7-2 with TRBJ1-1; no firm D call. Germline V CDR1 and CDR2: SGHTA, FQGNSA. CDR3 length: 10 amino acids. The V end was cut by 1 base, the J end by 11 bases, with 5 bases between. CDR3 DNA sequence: TGTGCCAGCAGCTTAGGAGGGGCTTTCTTT. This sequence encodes CASSLGGAFF.

The CDR3 coding sequence is TGTGCCACCAGCAGAGTCGGGCTAGCGACGGTCGGGGAGCTGTTTTTT. This sequence encodes CATSRVGLATVGELFF. The genes are TRBV15 and TRBJ2-2; the D gene is possibly TRBD2 (6 bases). V gave up 1 base and J gave up 7 bases, with 16 bases separating them. The length of the CDR3 is 16 residues. Per germline, CDR1 LNHNV and CDR2 YYDKDF (reference sequence).

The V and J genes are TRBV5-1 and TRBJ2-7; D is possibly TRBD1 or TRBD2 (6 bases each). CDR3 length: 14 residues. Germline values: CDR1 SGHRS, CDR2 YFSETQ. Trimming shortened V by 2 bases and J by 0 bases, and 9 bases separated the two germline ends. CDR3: CASSFGGASYEQYF. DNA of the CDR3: TGCGCCAGCAGCTTCGGGGGCGCCTCCTACGAGCAGTACTTC.

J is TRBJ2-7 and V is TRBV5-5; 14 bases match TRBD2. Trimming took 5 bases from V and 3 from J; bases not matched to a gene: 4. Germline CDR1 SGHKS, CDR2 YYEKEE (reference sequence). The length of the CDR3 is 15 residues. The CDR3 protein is CASSVGTSGSYEQYF. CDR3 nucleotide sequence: TGTGCCAGCAGTGTGGGGACTAGCGGGAGCTACGAGCAGTACTTC.

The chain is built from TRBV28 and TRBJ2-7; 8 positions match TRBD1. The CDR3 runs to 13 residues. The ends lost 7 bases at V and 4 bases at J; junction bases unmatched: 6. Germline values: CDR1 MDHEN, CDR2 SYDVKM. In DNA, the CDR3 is TGTGCCAGCATGGGACAGGTTTTGTACGAGCAGTACTTC. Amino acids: CASMGQVLYEQYF.

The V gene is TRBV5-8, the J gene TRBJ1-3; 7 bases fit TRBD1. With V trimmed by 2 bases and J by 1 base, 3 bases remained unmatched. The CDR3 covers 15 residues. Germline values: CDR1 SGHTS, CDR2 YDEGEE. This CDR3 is CASSFTGVSGNTIYF. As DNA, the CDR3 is TGTGCCAGCAGCTTCACAGGGGTGTCTGGAAACACCATATATTTT.

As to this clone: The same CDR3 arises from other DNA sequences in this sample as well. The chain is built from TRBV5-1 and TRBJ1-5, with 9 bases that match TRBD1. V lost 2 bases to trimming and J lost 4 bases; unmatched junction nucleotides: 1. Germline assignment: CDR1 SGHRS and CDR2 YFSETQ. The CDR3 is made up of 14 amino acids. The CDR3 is CASSFGTGNQPQHF. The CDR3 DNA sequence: TGCGCCAGCAGCTTCGGGACAGGGAATCAGCCCCAGCATTTT.

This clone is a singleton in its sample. CDR3 sequence: CASSATGGAQGTQYF. CDR3 DNA sequence: TGTGCCAGCAGCGCGACAGGGGGCGCGCAGGGGACCCAGTACTTC. This rearrangement joins TRBV7-3 to TRBJ2-5; 10 nucleotides agree with TRBD1. V shed 5 bases and J 7 bases; nucleotides not matched to a gene: 10. This CDR3 comprises 15 residues. Germline CDR1 reads SGHTA; CDR2 reads FQGTGA.

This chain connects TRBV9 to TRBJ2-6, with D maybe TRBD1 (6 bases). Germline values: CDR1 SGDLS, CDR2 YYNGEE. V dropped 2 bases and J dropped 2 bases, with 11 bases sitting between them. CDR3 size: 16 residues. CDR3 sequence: CASSVGQGPGANVLTF. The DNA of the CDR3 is TGTGCCAGCAGCGTCGGCCAGGGGCCTGGGGCCAACGTCCTGACTTTC.

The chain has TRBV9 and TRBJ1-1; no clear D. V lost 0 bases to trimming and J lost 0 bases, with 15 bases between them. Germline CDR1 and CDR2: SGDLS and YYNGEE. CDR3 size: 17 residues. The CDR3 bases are TGTGCCAGCAGCGTAGAAGGAGGGAACCTTTTGAACACTGAAGCTTTCTTT. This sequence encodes CASSVEGGNLLNTEAFF.

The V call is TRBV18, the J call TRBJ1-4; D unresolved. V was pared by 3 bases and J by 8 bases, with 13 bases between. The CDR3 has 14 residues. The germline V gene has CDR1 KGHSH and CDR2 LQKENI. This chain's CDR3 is CASSPPGLGEKLFF. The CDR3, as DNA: TGTGCCAGCTCACCTCCTGGTTTAGGGGAAAAACTGTTTTTT.

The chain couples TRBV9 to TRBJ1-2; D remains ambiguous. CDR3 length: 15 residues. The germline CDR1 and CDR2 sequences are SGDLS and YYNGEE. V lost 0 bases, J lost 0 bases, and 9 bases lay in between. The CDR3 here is CASSVERGANYGYTF. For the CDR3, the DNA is TGTGCCAGCAGCGTAGAGCGGGGAGCTAACTATGGCTACACCTTC.

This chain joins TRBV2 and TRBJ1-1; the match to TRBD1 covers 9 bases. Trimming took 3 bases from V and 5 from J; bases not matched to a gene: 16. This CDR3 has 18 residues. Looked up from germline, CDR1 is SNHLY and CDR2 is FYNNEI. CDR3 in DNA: TGTGCCAGCAGTGAGCTCTACCGGGACAGGGTGGTTGGAACTGAAGCTTTCTTT. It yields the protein CASSELYRDRVVGTEAFF.

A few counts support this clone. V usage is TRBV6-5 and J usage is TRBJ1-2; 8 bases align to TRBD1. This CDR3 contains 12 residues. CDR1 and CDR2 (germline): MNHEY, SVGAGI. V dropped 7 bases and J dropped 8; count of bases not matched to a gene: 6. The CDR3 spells CASTQGALGYTF. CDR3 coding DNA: TGTGCCAGCACTCAGGGGGCTTTAGGCTACACCTTC.

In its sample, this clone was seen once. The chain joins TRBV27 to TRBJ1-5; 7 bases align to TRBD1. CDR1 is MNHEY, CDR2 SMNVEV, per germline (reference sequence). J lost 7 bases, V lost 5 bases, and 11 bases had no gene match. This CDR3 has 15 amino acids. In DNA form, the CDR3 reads TGTGCCAGCAGTCCTCGGGACAGCCCCTACCAGCCCCAGCATTTT. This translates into CASSPRDSPYQPQHF.